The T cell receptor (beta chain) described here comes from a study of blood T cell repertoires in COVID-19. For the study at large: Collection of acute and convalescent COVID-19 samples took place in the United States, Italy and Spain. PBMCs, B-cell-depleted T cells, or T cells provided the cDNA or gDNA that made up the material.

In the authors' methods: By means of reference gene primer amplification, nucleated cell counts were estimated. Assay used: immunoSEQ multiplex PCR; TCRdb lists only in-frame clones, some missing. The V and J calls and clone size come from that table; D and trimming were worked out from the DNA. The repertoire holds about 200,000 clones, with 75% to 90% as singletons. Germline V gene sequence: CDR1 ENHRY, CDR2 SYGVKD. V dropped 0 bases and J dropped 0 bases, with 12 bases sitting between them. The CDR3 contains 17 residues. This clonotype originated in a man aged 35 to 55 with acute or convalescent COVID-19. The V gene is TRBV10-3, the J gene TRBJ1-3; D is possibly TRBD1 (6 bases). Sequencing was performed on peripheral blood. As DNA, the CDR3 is TGTGCCATCAGTGAGTCGCAGGGGCCAAGCTCTGGAAACACCATATATTTT. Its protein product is CAISESQGPSSGNTIYF.